This T cell receptor (beta chain) originates from a study of blood T cell repertoires in COVID-19. Background on the study: T cells, B-cell-depleted T cells, or PBMCs supplied cDNA or gDNA.

Authors' data handling: Estimation of nucleated cell counts relied on the amplification of reference gene primers. TCRdb's table, derived via immunoSEQ multiplex PCR, lists solely in-frame clones and lacks some. The DNA was the basis for D and trimming; V, J and clone size are from that table. The sample holds tens of thousands of clones, about 92% seen once. The clonotype was recovered from a woman aged 80 or over with acute or convalescent COVID-19. Sequencing was carried out using peripheral blood.

For the CDR3, the DNA is TGTGCCACCACCCCCTCACCGTTGACAGCGATGAACACTGAAGCTTTCTTT. Translating gives CATTPSPLTAMNTEAFF. The chain employs TRBV2 and TRBJ1-1; tentative D call: TRBD1 (5 bases). The CDR3 extends over 17 amino acids. Germline V lookup: CDR1 SNHLY, CDR2 FYNNEI. Between the trimmed V and J ends, which lost 10 bases and 0 bases, there was a span of 24 bases.